This T cell receptor (beta chain) was captured in a study of CD8+ T cells in alopecia areata. Whole-study context: Oral tofacitinib (5 to 10 mg twice daily) was administered to treated patients.

RNA, once extracted, was reverse transcribed into cDNA for use as the sequencing template. Only in-frame clones appear in the TCRdb table, and some are missing; sequencing was by immunoSEQ multiplex PCR. Of some 240,000 clones in the sample, around three fifths were seen once. This clone was detected only a few times. The target antigen is unknown. Study-level points and caveats: Scalp specimens additionally yield sequences from normal skin's resident alphabeta T cells. Higher clonality was seen in lesional scalp than in normal scalp, especially in alopecia totalis/universalis.

The specimen was CD4+ T cells sorted from blood, collected at week 0. The receptor's source is a human donor with alopecia areata.

The CDR3 spells CASTFGTGSTDTQYF. CDR3 DNA: TGTGCCAGCACCTTCGGGACCGGGTCTACAGATACGCAGTATTTT. The V and J genes are TRBV2 and TRBJ2-3; tentatively, D is TRBD1 or TRBD2 (5 bases each). Germline V gene sequence: CDR1 SNHLY, CDR2 FYNNEI. This CDR3 is 15 amino acids long. Trimming took off 7 bases at V and 3 bases at J, with 17 bases between the two ends.